This T cell receptor beta chain emerged from a study of blood T cell repertoires in COVID-19. V lost 7 bases to trimming and J lost 4 bases; unmatched junction nucleotides: 6. Germline V lookup: CDR1 MNHEY, CDR2 SMNVEV (reference sequence). This CDR3 contains 13 residues. As processed by the authors: Estimates of nucleated cell counts were drawn from the amplification of reference gene primers. The data were produced by immunoSEQ multiplex PCR, yet TCRdb's version contains in-frame clones alone and is incomplete. Clone size and the V and J calls come from that table; the DNA yielded D and trimming. The table lists some 87,000 clones, around nine tenths of them singletons.

The receptor comes from a woman aged 70-85 years with acute or convalescent COVID-19. The chain has TRBV27 and TRBJ1-1; TRBD1 aligns across 7 bases. Sample: peripheral blood. Here the CDR3 DNA reads TGTGCCAGCATGAACAGGGGTGGCACTGAAGCTTTCTTT. Translating gives CASMNRGGTEAFF.